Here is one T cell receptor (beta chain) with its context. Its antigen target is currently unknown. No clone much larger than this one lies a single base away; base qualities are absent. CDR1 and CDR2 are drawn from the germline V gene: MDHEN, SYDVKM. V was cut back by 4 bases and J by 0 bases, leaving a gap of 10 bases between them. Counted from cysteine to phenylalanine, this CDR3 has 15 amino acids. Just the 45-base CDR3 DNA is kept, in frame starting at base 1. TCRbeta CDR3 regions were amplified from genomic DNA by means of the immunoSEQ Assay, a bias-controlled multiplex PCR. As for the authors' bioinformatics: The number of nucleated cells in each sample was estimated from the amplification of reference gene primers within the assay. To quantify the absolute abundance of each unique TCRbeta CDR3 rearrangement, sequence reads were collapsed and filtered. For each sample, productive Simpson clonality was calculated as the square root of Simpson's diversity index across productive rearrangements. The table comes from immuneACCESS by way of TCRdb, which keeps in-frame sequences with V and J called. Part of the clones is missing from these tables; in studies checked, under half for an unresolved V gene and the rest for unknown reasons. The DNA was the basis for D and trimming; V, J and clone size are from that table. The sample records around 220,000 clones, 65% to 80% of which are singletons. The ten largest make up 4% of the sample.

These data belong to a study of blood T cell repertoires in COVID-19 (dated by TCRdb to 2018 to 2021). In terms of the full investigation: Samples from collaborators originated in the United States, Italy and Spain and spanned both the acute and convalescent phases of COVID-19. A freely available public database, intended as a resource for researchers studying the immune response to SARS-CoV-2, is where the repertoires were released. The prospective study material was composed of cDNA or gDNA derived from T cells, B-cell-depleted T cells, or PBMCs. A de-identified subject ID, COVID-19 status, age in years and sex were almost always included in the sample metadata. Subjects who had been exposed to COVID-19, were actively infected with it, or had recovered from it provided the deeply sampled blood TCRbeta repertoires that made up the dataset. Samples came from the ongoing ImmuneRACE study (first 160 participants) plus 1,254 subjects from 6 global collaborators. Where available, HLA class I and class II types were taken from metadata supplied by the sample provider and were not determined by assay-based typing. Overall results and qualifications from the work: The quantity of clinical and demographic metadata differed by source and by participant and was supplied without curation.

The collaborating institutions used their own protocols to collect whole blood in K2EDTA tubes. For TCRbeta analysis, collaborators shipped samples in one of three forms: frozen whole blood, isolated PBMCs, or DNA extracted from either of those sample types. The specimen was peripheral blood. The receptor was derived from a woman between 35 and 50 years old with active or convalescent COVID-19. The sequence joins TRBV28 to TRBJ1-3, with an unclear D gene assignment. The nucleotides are TGTGCCAGCAGTTGGGGAGGGAACTCTGGAAACACCATATATTTT. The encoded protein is CASSWGGNSGNTIYF.